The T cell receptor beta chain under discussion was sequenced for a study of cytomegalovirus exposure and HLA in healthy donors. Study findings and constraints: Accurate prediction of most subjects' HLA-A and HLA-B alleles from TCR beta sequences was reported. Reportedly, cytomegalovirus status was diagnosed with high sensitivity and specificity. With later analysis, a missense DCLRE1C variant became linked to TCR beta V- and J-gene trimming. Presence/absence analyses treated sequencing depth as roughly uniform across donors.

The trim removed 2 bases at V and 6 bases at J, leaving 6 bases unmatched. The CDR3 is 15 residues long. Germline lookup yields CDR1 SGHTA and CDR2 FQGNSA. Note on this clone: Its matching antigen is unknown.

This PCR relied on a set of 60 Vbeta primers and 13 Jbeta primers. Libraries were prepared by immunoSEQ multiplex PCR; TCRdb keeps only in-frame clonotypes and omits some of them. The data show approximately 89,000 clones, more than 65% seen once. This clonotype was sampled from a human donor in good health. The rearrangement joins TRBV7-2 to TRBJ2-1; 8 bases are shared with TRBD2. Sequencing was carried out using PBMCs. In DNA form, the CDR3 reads TGTGCCAGCAGCTTACGGGACGGGAGGGTCAATGAGCAGTTCTTC. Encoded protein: CASSLRDGRVNEQFF.